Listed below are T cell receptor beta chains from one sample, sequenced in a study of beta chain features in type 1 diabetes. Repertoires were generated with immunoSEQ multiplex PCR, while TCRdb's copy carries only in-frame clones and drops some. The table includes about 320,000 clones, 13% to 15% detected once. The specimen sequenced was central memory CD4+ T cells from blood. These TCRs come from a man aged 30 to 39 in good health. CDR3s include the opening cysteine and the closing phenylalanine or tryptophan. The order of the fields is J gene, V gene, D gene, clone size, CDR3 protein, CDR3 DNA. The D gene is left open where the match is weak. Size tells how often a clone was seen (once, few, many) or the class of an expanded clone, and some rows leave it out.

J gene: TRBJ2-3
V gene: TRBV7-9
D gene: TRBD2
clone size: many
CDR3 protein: CASSLGPGRADTQYF
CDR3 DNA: TGTGCCAGCAGCTTAGGGCCAGGGAGGGCAGATACGCAGTATTTT

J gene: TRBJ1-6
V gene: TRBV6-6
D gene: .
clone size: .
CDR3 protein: CASVELGNSPLHF
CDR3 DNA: TGTGCCAGCGTGGAGCTAGGGAATTCACCCCTCCACTTT

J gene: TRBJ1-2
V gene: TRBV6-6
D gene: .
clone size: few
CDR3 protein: CASIEGYYGYTF
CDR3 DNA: TGTGCCAGCATCGAGGGGTACTATGGCTACACCTTC

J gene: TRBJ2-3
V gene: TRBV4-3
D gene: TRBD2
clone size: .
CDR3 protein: CASSLGLAGADTQYF
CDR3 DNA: TGCGCCAGCAGCCTGGGACTAGCGGGAGCAGATACGCAGTATTTT

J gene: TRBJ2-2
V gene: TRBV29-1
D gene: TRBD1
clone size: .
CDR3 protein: CSVATGGGRGAGELFF
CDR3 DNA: TGCAGCGTGGCGACAGGGGGCGGCCGGGGTGCCGGGGAGCTGTTTTTT

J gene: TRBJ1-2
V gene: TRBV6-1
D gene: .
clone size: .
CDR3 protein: CASGDTTDYGYTF
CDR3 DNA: TGTGCCAGCGGGGACACCACCGACTATGGCTACACCTTC

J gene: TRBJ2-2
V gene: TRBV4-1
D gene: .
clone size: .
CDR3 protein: CASSQRTRDTGELFF
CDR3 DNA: TGCGCCAGCAGCCAACGGACACGGGACACCGGGGAGCTGTTTTTT

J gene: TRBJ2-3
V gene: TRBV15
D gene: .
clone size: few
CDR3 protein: CATSRRQTTDTQYF
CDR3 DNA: TGTGCCACCAGCAGACGACAAACCACAGATACGCAGTATTTT

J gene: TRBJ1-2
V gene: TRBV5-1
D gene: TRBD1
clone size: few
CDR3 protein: CASSLGQGVGYTF
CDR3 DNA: TGCGCCAGCAGCTTGGGACAGGGAGTTGGCTACACCTTC

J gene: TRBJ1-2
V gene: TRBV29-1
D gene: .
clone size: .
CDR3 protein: CSVEIGGYGYTF
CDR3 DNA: TGCAGCGTTGAGATTGGTGGCTATGGCTACACCTTC

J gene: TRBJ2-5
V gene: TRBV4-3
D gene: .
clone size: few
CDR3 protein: CASSQDIGRETQYF
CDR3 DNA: TGCGCCAGCAGCCAAGATATCGGCCGAGAGACCCAGTACTTC

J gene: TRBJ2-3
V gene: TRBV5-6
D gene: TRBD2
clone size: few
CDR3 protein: CASSLAASGATETQYF
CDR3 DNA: TGTGCCAGCAGCTTAGCGGCTAGCGGGGCCACTGAGACGCAGTATTTT

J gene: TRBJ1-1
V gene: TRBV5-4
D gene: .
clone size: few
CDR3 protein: CASSIEVANTEAFF
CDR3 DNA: TGTGCCAGCAGCATTGAAGTTGCGAACACTGAAGCTTTCTTT

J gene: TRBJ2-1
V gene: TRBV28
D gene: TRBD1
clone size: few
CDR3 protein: CASSPGQGDYNEQFF
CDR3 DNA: TGTGCCAGCAGCCCAGGACAGGGGGACTACAATGAGCAGTTCTTC